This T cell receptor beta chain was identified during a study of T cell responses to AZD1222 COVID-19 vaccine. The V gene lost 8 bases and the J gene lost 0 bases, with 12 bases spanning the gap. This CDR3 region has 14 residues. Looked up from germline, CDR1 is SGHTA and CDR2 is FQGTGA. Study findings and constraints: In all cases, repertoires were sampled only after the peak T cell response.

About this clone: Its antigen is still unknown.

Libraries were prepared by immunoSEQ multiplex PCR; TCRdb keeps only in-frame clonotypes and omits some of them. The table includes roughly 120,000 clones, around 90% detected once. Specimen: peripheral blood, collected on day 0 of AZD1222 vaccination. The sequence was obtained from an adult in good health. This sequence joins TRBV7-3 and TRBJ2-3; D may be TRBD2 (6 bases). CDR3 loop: CASGGGVSTDTQYF. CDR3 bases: TGTGCCAGCGGCGGAGGGGTGAGCACAGATACGCAGTATTTT.